This entry describes one T cell receptor (beta chain). This entry is derived from a study of T cell responses to AZD1222 COVID-19 vaccine. Produced via immunoSEQ multiplex PCR; TCRdb's table is partial and in-frame only. The table lists tens of thousands of clones, 83% of them singletons, with about 1.3% in the top ten. This specimen was peripheral blood, taken 28 days after the second AZD1222 dose. This clonotype originated in an adult who received the AZD1222 COVID-19 vaccine.

CDR3 protein: CASSSQGSTEAFF. Written as DNA, the CDR3 is TGTGCCAGCAGTTCACAGGGGAGCACTGAAGCTTTCTTT. The V gene is TRBV11-2, the J gene TRBJ1-1, with 7 bases identical to TRBD1. V lost 6 bases and J lost 4; bases outside the gene matches: 5. The CDR3 is made up of 13 amino acids. Germline CDR1 reads SGHAT; CDR2 reads FQNNGV. The variable domain in full, with the rest retrieved from reference TRBV11-2 and TRBJ1-1, is EAGVAQSPRYKIIEKRQSVAFWCNPISGHATLYWYQQILGQGPKLLIQFQNNGVVDDSQLPKDRFSAERLKGVDSTLKIQPAKLEDSAVYLCASSSQGSTEAFFGQGTRLTVV.